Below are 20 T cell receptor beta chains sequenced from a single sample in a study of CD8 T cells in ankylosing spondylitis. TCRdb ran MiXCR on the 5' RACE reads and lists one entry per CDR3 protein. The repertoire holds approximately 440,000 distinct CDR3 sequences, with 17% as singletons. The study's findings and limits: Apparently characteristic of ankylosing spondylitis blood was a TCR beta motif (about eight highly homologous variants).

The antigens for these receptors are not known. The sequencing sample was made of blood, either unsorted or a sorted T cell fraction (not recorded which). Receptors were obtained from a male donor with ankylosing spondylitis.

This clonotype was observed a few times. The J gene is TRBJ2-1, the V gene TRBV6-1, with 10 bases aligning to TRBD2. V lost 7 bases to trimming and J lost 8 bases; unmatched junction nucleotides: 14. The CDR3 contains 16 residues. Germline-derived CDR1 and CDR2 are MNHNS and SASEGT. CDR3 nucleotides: TGTGCCAGCAAGAAGGGGTCGGGACTAGCGTCGGATGAGCAGTTCTTC. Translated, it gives CASKKGSGLASDEQFF.

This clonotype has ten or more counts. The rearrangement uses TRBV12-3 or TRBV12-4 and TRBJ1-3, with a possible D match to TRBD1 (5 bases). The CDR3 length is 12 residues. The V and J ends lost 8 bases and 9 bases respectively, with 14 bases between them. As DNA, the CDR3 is TGTGCCAGCTCGGGGGGGTCTGGCACCATATATTTT. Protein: CASSGGSGTIYF.

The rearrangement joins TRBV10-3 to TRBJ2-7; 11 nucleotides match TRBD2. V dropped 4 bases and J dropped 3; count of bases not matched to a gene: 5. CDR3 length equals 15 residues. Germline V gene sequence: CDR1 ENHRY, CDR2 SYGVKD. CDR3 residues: CAISAGTSGFYEQYF. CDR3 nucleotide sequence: TGTGCCATCAGTGCGGGGACTAGCGGATTCTACGAGCAGTACTTC.

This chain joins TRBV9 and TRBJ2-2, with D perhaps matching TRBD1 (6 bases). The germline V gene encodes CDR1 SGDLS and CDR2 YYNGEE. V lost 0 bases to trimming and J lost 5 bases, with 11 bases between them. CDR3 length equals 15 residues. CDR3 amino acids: CASSVAGVGTGELFF. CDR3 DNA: TGTGCCAGCAGCGTAGCAGGGGTAGGGACCGGGGAGCTGTTTTTT.

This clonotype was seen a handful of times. CDR3 nucleotides: TGTGCCAGTCAAACGTCCTATAATTCACCCCTCCACTTT. It translates to CASQTSYNSPLHF. The V gene is TRBV19, the J gene TRBJ1-6; D is ambiguous. There are 13 residues in the CDR3. The V end was cut by 8 bases, the J end by 1 base, with 6 bases between. The germline CDR1 and CDR2 sequences are LNHDA and SQIVND (reference sequence). The variable domain in full, completed from reference TRBV19 and TRBJ1-6, reads DGGITQSPKYLFRKEGQNVTLSCEQNLNHDAMYWYRQDPGQGLRLIYYSQIVNDFQKGDIAEGYSVSREKKESFPLTVTSAQKNPTAFYLCASQTSYNSPLHFGNGTRLTVT.

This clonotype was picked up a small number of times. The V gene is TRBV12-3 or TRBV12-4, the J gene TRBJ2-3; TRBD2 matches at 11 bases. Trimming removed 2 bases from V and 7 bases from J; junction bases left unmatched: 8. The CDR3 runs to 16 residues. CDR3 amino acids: CASSLLGSGRVNTQYF. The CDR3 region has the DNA TGTGCCAGCAGTTTACTGGGTAGCGGGAGGGTGAATACGCAGTATTTT.

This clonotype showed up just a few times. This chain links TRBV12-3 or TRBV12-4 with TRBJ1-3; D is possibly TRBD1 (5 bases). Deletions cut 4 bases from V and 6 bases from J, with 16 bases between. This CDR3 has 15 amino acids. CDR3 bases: TGTGCCAGCAGTTCCCTCGGGCAGGGCCAAAACACCATATATTTT. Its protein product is CASSSLGQGQNTIYF.

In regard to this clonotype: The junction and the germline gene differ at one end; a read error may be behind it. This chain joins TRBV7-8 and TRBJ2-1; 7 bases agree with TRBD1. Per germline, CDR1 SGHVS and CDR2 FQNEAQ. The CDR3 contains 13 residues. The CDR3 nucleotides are TGTGCCAGCAGCACACGGGACAGCAATGTGCAGTTCTTC. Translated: CASSTRDSNVQFF.

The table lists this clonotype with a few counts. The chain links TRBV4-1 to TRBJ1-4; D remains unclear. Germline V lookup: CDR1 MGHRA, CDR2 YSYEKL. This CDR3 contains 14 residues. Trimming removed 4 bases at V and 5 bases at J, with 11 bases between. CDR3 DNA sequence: TGCGCCAGCAGCCCCGTCGGGTTCAATGAAAAACTGTTTTTT. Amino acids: CASSPVGFNEKLFF.

DNA for the CDR3: TGTGCCAGCACTAGAAACAGGGCTGGAAACACCATATATTTT. Protein: CASTRNRAGNTIYF. The chain joins TRBV6-1 to TRBJ1-3; TRBD1 is a possible D gene (6 bases). V gave up 7 bases and J gave up 2 bases, with 12 bases separating them. Germline V gene lookup returns CDR1 MNHNS and CDR2 SASEGT. The CDR3 length is 14 residues.

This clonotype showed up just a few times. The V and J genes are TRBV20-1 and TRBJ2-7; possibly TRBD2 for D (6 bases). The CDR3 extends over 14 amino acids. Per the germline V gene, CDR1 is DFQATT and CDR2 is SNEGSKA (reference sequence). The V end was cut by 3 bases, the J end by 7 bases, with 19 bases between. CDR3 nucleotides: TGCAGTGCTAGGGCCGGCGGGGTGGGGTGGGAGCAGTACTTC. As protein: CSARAGGVGWEQYF.

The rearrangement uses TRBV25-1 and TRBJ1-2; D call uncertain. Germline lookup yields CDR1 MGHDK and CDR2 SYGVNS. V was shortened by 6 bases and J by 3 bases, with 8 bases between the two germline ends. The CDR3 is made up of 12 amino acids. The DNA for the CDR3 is TGTGCCAGCAGAGAACTGGACTATGGCTACACCTTC. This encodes CASRELDYGYTF.

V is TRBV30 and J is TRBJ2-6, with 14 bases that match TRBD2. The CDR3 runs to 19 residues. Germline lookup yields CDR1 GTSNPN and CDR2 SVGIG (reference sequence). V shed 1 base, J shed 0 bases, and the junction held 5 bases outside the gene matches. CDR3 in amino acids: CAWSGTSGGLYSGANVLTF. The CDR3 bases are TGTGCCTGGAGTGGGACTAGCGGGGGGCTCTACTCTGGGGCCAACGTCCTGACTTTC.

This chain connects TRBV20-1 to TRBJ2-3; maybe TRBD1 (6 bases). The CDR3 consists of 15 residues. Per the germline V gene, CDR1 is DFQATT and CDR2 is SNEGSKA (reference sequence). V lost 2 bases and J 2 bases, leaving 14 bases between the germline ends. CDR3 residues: CSARPTGQTTDTQYF. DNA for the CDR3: TGCAGTGCTAGACCCACCGGACAGACCACAGATACGCAGTATTTT.

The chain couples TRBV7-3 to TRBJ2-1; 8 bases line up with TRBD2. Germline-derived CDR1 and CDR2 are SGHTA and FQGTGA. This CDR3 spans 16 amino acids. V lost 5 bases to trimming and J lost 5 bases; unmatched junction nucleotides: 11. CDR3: CASSREGTRGHNEQFF. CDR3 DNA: TGTGCCAGCAGCCGGGAGGGGACTAGGGGACACAATGAGCAGTTCTTC.

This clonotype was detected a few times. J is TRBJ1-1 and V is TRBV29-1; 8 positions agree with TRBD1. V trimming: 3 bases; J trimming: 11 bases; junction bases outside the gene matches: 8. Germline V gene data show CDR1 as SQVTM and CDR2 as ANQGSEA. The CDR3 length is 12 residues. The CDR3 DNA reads TGCAGCGTTGATAACAGGGGGTTGTATGCTTTCTTT. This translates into CSVDNRGLYAFF.

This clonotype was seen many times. Written as DNA, the CDR3 is TGCGCCAGCAGCATACTAGCGCAGGGGCACAATGAGCAGTTCTTC. Protein sequence: CASSILAQGHNEQFF. The chain joins TRBV5-1 to TRBJ2-1; D may be TRBD2 (7 bases). V was pared by 4 bases and J by 5 bases, with 16 bases between. The CDR3 loop spans 15 amino acids. Germline CDR1 reads SGHRS; CDR2 reads YFSETQ. The whole variable domain, filled in from reference TRBV5-1 and TRBJ2-1, reads KAGVTQTPRYLIKTRGQQVTLSCSPISGHRSVSWYQQTPGQGLQFLFEYFSETQRNKGNFPGRFSGRQFSNSRSEMNVSTLELGDSALYLCASSILAQGHNEQFFGPGTRLTVL.

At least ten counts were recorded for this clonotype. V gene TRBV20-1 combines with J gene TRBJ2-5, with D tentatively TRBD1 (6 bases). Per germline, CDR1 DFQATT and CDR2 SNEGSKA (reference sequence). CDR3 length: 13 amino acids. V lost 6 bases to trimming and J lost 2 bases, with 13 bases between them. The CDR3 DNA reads TGCAGTGCCCCTCTTAGGGGGCAAGAGACCCAGTACTTC. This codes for CSAPLRGQETQYF.

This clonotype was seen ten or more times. The CDR3 DNA is TGTGCCAGCATCCTTCGGGGGCATTCTCGCGAGCAGTACTTC. Protein sequence: CASILRGHSREQYF. The gene calls are TRBV5-6 and TRBJ2-7; D possibly matches TRBD1 or TRBD2 (6 bases each). Trimming removed 6 bases from V and 6 bases from J, with 19 bases in between. CDR1 is SGHDT, CDR2 YYEEEE, per germline. The CDR3 has 14 residues.

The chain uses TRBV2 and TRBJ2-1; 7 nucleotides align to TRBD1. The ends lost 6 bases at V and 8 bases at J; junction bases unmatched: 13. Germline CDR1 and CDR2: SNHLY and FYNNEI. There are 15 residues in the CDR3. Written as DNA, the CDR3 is TGTGCCAGCAGGGCCGAACACGGGACAGCCCATGAGCAGTTCTTC. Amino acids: CASRAEHGTAHEQFF.